This T cell receptor beta chain comes out of a study of blood T cell repertoires in COVID-19. In the study's own analysis: Scientists estimated how many nucleated cells there were by amplifying reference gene primers. This table comes from immunoSEQ multiplex PCR, and its TCRdb copy is limited to in-frame clones, with some not included. V, J and clone size reflect that table, while D and trimming were determined from the DNA. The table shows some 160,000 clones, with 88% occurring only once. This clone was observed once. Enrolled through a virtual design, the participants were between roughly 18 and 100 years of age and came from roughly 22 US areas. The germline V gene has CDR1 SGHNT and CDR2 YENEEA. The CDR3 totals 15 residues. The ends lost 5 bases at V and 5 bases at J; junction bases unmatched: 11.

The gene calls are TRBV11-3 and TRBJ2-5; 7 bases map to TRBD2. The clonotype originates from a woman aged 45-65 years who had recovered from COVID-19. Sample: PBMCs or T cells enriched from blood (not recorded which). The CDR3 region has the DNA TGTGCCAGCAGCCCCCACCCGGGGGGAGGGGAGACCCAGTACTTC. Translated, it gives CASSPHPGGGETQYF.